The 11 T cell receptor beta chains given below trace back to one sample, sequenced in a study of regulatory T cells in long-lasting Graves disease. Time point: newly diagnosed GD, antithyroid drugs for less than 3 months. The TCR library was made from RNA extracted from PBMCs. Arm-PCR of CDR3 regions and iRepertoire HTBI primers were the basis on which TCR beta libraries were built. TCRdb redid the calling of the multiplex PCR reads with MiXCR, one entry per CDR3 protein. This table holds 500,000 or so distinct CDR3 sequences, about 15% found once. This sample also appeared in a second study, on T cells in Graves' hyperthyroidism and ophthalmopathy.

Sequences were derived from peripheral blood mononuclear cells (PBMCs), sampled at new diagnosis, from a patient treated with antithyroid drugs. The receptor set was obtained from a woman aged 40 to 65 with Graves disease.

The chain joins TRBV12-3 or TRBV12-4 to TRBJ1-6; D perhaps matches TRBD1 (6 bases). This CDR3 has 15 residues. V lost 6 bases and J lost 9, with 18 bases in between. Here the CDR3 DNA reads TGTGCCAGCAGGACGCAGGGGCTAGTCGGTTCACCCCTCCACTTT. Protein sequence: CASRTQGLVGSPLHF.

This chain links TRBV20-1 with TRBJ2-5, with D tentatively TRBD2 (6 bases). Trimming cost V 6 bases and J 2 bases, with 16 bases left between them. Germline loops: CDR1 DFQATT, CDR2 SNEGSKA (reference sequence). This CDR3 contains 14 residues. CDR3 DNA sequence: TGCAGTGCAACCGGGACTTTTCCTCAAGAGACCCAGTACTTC. Translating it yields CSATGTFPQETQYF.

This clonotype was detected ten times or more. The chain carries TRBV5-1 and TRBJ1-1; weak D call: TRBD1 (5 bases). Per germline, CDR1 SGHRS and CDR2 YFSETQ. The CDR3 loop spans 16 amino acids. Between the trimmed V and J ends, which lost 0 bases and 3 bases, there was a span of 15 bases. As DNA, the CDR3 is TGCGCCAGCAGCTTGGAAGCGGCAGGGCTAGACACTGAAGCTTTCTTT. This translates into CASSLEAAGLDTEAFF.

This clonotype was counted at least ten times. The rearrangement uses TRBV5-1 and TRBJ2-2, with TRBD1 matching over 7 bases. Germline V gene lookup returns CDR1 SGHRS and CDR2 YFSETQ. Trimming took 0 bases from V and 4 from J; bases not matched to a gene: 6. CDR3 length equals 16 residues. The CDR3 DNA sequence: TGCGCCAGCAGCTTGGGAGGGGGCGCTGGCACCGGGGAGCTGTTTTTT. Translating it yields CASSLGGGAGTGELFF.

J is TRBJ2-2 and V is TRBV29-1; 9 bases are shared with TRBD1. Germline trimming cut 5 bases from V and 6 bases from J; bases unmatched to any gene: 7. The CDR3 covers 14 residues. Looked up from germline, CDR1 is SQVTM and CDR2 is ANQGSEA. Written as DNA, the CDR3 is TGCAGCGTTTTACAGGGGGCGCGCGCCGGGGAGCTGTTTTTT. Its protein is CSVLQGARAGELFF.

This clonotype was counted only a few times. The chain combines TRBV9 with TRBJ1-6, with unresolved D. CDR3 size: 16 residues. The V end was cut by 6 bases, the J end by 0 bases, with 13 bases between. The germline CDR1 and CDR2 sequences are SGDLS and YYNGEE. The CDR3, as DNA: TGTGCCAGCAACGACGGCGAAAGCTCCTATAATTCACCCCTCCACTTT. This translates into CASNDGESSYNSPLHF.

The chain uses TRBV7-9 and TRBJ2-2, with 13 bases that match TRBD2. Per germline, CDR1 SEHNR and CDR2 FQNEAQ (reference sequence). V gave up 4 bases and J gave up 4 bases; unmatched junction bases: 0. This CDR3 is built from 15 residues. CDR3 sequence (DNA): TGTGCCAGCAGCTGGACTAGCGGGAGCACCGGGGAGCTGTTTTTT. This gives the protein CASSWTSGSTGELFF.

This clonotype came up a few times. The genes are TRBV4-1 and TRBJ1-1; D is possibly TRBD1 (5 bases). CDR1 and CDR2 from the germline V gene are MGHRA and YSYEKL. CDR3 size: 14 residues. The germline V and J ends were trimmed by 0 bases and 5 bases, with 10 bases remaining between them. The CDR3 DNA reads as TGCGCCAGCAGCCAAGACCAGGGCTTAACTGAAGCTTTCTTT. This codes for CASSQDQGLTEAFF.

This chain links TRBV6-5 with TRBJ1-5; D uncertain. Trimming pared 3 bases from V and 10 bases from J, leaving 10 bases between. This CDR3 is built from 12 residues. CDR1 MNHEY and CDR2 SVGAGI come from the germline V gene. The CDR3 coding sequence is TGTGCCAGCAGTTATGCGGACGGACCCCAGCATTTT. It is translated as CASSYADGPQHF.

This clonotype has just a few counts. The genes are TRBV6-5 and TRBJ1-4; 12 positions match TRBD1. This CDR3 region has 16 residues. Losses at the gene ends were 0 bases for V and 7 bases for J; bases not matched to a gene: 3. Germline assignment: CDR1 MNHEY and CDR2 SVGAGI. This CDR3 reads CASSYSGTGGVEKLFF. The CDR3 DNA follows: TGTGCCAGCAGTTACTCTGGGACAGGGGGCGTTGAAAAACTGTTTTTT.

CDR3 amino acids: CASIRAKDNEQFF. CDR3 nucleotide sequence: TGTGCCAGTATCCGGGCCAAAGACAATGAGCAGTTCTTC. The chain recombines TRBV6-1 with TRBJ2-1; D not resolved. The CDR3 runs 13 residues. In germline, CDR1 is MNHNS, CDR2 SASEGT. Trimming stripped 9 bases from V and 5 bases from J, with 14 bases between.